This T cell receptor beta chain was observed in a study of T cells after posttransplantation cyclophosphamide. Some clones are missing from TCRdb's copy, which holds only in-frame ones; the method was immunoSEQ multiplex PCR. This sample has some 25,000 clones; roughly 82% occur once, and the top ten carry around 5.8%. Regarding the study as a whole: Donor CD8+ memory clones often dominated recipient blood repertoires at later times. Recipient CMV seropositivity and CMV reactivation strongly tracked TRB clonality.

The CDR3 sequence is 15 residues long. Germline V lookup: CDR1 SGHDN, CDR2 FVKESK. Trimming took 0 bases from V and 0 from J, leaving 9 bases between them. As regards this clone: The antigen remains unidentified. This CDR3 is also generated by other DNA sequences in the sample.

The chain combines TRBV14 with TRBJ2-7; TRBD1 is a possible D gene (5 bases). This sequence was found in a woman aged 55-69 years with a blood cancer, CMV-positive, and with a related stem cell donor. Material for sequencing was PBMCs. DNA for the CDR3: TGTGCCAGCAGCCAAGAACAGGTTGACTCCTACGAGCAGTACTTC. The encoded protein is CASSQEQVDSYEQYF.